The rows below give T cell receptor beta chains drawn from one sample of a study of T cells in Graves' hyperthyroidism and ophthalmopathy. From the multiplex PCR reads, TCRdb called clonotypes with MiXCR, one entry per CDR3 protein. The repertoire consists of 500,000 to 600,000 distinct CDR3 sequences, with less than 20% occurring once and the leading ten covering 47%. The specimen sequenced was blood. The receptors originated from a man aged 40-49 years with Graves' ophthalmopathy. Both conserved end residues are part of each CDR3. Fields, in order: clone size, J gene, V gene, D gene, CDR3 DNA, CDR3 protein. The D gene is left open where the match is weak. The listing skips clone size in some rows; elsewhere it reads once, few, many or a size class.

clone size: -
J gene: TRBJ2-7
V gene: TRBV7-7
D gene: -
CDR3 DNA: TGTGCTAGCAGCTTAGGGACGGGGAACTCCTACGAGCAGTACTTC
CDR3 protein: CASSLGTGNSYEQYF

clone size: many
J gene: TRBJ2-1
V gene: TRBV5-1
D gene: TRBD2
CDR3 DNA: TGCGCCAGCAGCTTGGAAGGTAGCGGGTACAATGAGCAGTTCTTC
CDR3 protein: CASSLEGSGYNEQFF

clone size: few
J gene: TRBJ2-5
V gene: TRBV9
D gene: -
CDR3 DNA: TGTGCCAGCAGCGTATCTCCTACGGGCCAAGAGACCCAGTACTTC
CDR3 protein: CASSVSPTGQETQYF

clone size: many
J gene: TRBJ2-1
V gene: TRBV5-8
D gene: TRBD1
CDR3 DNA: TGTGCCAGCAGCTCTTGGTTCACAGGGGATTACAATGAGCAGTTCTTC
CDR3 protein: CASSSWFTGDYNEQFF

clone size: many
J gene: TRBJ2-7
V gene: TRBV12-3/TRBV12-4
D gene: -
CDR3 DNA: TGTGCCAGCAGTCCACAGGGCCCTGCCTACGAGCAGTACTTC
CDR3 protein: CASSPQGPAYEQYF

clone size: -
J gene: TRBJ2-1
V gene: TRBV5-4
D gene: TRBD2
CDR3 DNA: TGTGCCAGCAGCCCCGGGACTAGCGGCGACAATGAGCAGTTCTTC
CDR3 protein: CASSPGTSGDNEQFF

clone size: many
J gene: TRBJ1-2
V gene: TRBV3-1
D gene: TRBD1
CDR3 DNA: TGTGCCAGCAGCGCCGGGACAGGACCTAACTATGGCTACACCTTC
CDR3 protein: CASSAGTGPNYGYTF

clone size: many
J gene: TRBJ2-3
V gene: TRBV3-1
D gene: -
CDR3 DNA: TGTGCCAGCAGCCCCCGGACTACCGATACGCAGTATTTT
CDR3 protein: CASSPRTTDTQYF

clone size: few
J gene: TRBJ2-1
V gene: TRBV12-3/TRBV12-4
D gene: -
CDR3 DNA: TGTGCCAGCAGTTTGTACCTACTGAGCTCCTACAATGAGCAGTTCTTC
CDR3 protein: CASSLYLLSSYNEQFF

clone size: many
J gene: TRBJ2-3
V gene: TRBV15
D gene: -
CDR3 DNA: TGTGCCACCAGCAGGGTCACAGGGCACACAGATACGCAGTATTTT
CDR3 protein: CATSRVTGHTDTQYF

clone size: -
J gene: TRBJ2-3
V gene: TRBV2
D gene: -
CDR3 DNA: TGTGCCAGCAGGAGTTGGGGAACAGATACGCAGTATTTT
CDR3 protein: CASRSWGTDTQYF

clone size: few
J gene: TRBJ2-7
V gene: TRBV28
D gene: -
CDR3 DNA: TGTGCCAGCAGTCCCCCCCTCCGGGACGTATCCTCCTACGAGCAGTACTTC
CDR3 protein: CASSPPLRDVSSYEQYF

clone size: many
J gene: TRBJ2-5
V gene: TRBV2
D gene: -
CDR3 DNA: TGTGCCAGCAGTGTGGGGGGAGTGCGCCAAGAGACCCAGTACTTC
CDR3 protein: CASSVGGVRQETQYF